These 18 T cell receptor beta chains came from one sample sequenced in a study of shared clonotypes between healthy human individuals. Clones were sequenced by immunoSEQ multiplex PCR, and TCRdb holds only the in-frame ones, with some missing. The sample holds some 2,500,000 clones; 85% to 95% are singletons and the top ten take 0.3% to 0.45%. Source material: naive CD4+ T cells from PBMCs. As for subset: CD45RA+ positively selected. The receptors were sampled from a man between 18 and 29 years old in good health. Some clones in this sample may be carry-over from other donors' samples.

In its sample, this clone was seen once. The rearrangement links TRBV25-1 to TRBJ2-5; 10 bases are shared with TRBD1. The CDR3 is made up of 14 amino acids. The germline V gene encodes CDR1 MGHDK and CDR2 SYGVNS. Germline trimming cut 6 bases from V and 4 bases from J; bases unmatched to any gene: 5. This chain's CDR3 is CASSLGQGIETQYF. The DNA of the CDR3 is TGTGCCAGCAGCCTGGGACAGGGGATAGAGACCCAGTACTTC.

This chain links TRBV5-1 with TRBJ2-1; TRBD2 matches 7 bases. CDR1 SGHRS and CDR2 YFSETQ come from the germline V gene. CDR3 length: 15 amino acids. V dropped 3 bases and J dropped 2; count of bases not matched to a gene: 5. CDR3 protein: CASSSGGPPYNEQFF. The DNA for the CDR3 is TGCGCCAGCAGCTCGGGAGGCCCCCCCTACAATGAGCAGTTCTTC.

This rearrangement joins TRBV6-4 to TRBJ2-3; 11 bases agree with TRBD2. CDR1 is MRHNA and CDR2 is SNTAGT in the germline V gene. V gave up 6 bases and J gave up 4 bases; unmatched junction bases: 3. The CDR3 runs 14 residues. CDR3 in DNA: TGTGCCAGCAGACCGGGACTAGCGGCAGATACGCAGTATTTT. This sequence encodes CASRPGLAADTQYF.

This clone showed up just once. This sequence joins TRBV6-6 and TRBJ2-1; D may be TRBD2 (5 bases). Germline values: CDR1 MNHNY, CDR2 SVGAGI (reference sequence). Trimming pared 4 bases from V and 4 bases from J, leaving 14 bases between. The CDR3 is 15 amino acids. CDR3: CASSLASFMYNEQFF. The CDR3 nucleotides are TGTGCCAGCAGTTTGGCTAGCTTCATGTACAATGAGCAGTTCTTC.

A word on this clone: The junction and the germline gene differ at one end; a read error may be behind it. This sample also contains other DNA sequences that code for the same CDR3. The gene calls are TRBV27 and TRBJ1-2, with D perhaps TRBD1 (5 bases). The germline CDR1 and CDR2 sequences are MNHEY and SMNVEV (reference sequence). CDR3 length: 14 residues. The CDR3, as DNA: TGTGCCAGCACCCCTCGGGGCGGAGGCTATGACTACACCTTC. Amino acids: CASTPRGGGYDYTF.

The chain carries TRBV4-1 and TRBJ2-3, with TRBD2 matching over 12 bases. Germline V gives CDR1 MGHRA, CDR2 YSYEKL. The CDR3 contains 20 residues. J lost 1 base, V lost 7 bases, and 18 bases had no gene match. The CDR3 is CASTRILAGGAEWGTDTQYF. The CDR3 DNA sequence: TGCGCCAGCACGCGAATTCTAGCGGGGGGGGCGGAGTGGGGCACAGATACGCAGTATTTT.

Comments on this clone: Other DNA sequences from this sample encode an identical CDR3 as well. This rearrangement joins TRBV6-1 to TRBJ2-1, with 7 bases aligning to TRBD1. Germline CDR1 and CDR2: MNHNS and SASEGT. There are 13 residues in the CDR3. Trimming at V came to 6 bases and at J to 3 bases, leaving 2 bases not matched to a gene. For the CDR3, the DNA is TGTGCCAGCAGCCGGGACAGCTACAATGAGCAGTTCTTC. This gives the protein CASSRDSYNEQFF.

V gene TRBV30 combines with J gene TRBJ2-3; D is ambiguous. The CDR3 has 14 amino acids. Germline CDR1 is GTSNPN and CDR2 is SVGIG (reference sequence). V was trimmed by 2 bases and J by 11 bases, leaving 20 bases between them. The CDR3 bases are TGTGCCTGGAGTAGGCGGACCCCAGAATATAAGCAGTATTTT. Its translation: CAWSRRTPEYKQYF.

As for this clone: Other DNA sequences in this specimen translate into the identical CDR3. This chain connects TRBV5-1 to TRBJ2-7; D is tentatively TRBD1 or TRBD2 (7 bases each). CDR1 and CDR2 from the germline V gene are SGHRS and YFSETQ. This CDR3 region has 14 residues. With 4 bases removed from V and 4 bases from J, the gap between germline ends came to 15 bases. The CDR3 DNA follows: TGCGCCAGCAGCCCCGGGGGGACAGATTACGAGCAGTACTTC. Amino acid sequence: CASSPGGTDYEQYF.

Worth noting for this clone: This CDR3 is also generated by other DNA sequences in the sample. This rearrangement joins TRBV5-1 to TRBJ2-3; 10 nucleotides match TRBD1. This CDR3 contains 14 residues. Germline lookup yields CDR1 SGHRS and CDR2 YFSETQ. V gave up 4 bases and J gave up 4 bases; unmatched junction bases: 3. The CDR3 nucleotides are TGCGCCAGCAGCCTCGGACAGGGGGCAGATACGCAGTATTTT. The encoded protein is CASSLGQGADTQYF.

The chain is built from TRBV4-3 and TRBJ2-7, with D possibly being TRBD2 (5 bases). The germline V gene encodes CDR1 LGHNA and CDR2 YSLEER. Trimming left V 1 base short and J 5 bases short, with 12 bases between. The CDR3 has 14 residues. In nucleotides, the CDR3 is TGCGCCAGCAGCCAAGCGAGGGATACGGACGAGCAGTACTTC. It specifies CASSQARDTDEQYF.

This clone occurred a few times. The chain is built from TRBV7-7 and TRBJ2-5, with TRBD2 matching 10 bases. The germline gives CDR1 SSHAT, CDR2 FNYEAQ (reference sequence). The CDR3 is made up of 15 amino acids. V lost 5 bases to trimming and J lost 2 bases; unmatched junction nucleotides: 5. This chain's CDR3 is CASSQGLAEQETQYF. CDR3 DNA sequence: TGTGCCAGCAGCCAAGGACTAGCGGAACAAGAGACCCAGTACTTC.

The chain couples TRBV19 to TRBJ2-3; D is possibly TRBD2 (5 bases). Trimming pared 6 bases from V and 1 base from J, leaving 32 bases between. Looked up from germline, CDR1 is LNHDA and CDR2 is SQIVND (reference sequence). The CDR3 contains 21 residues. In DNA, the CDR3 is TGTGCCAGTAGCTCCAGTCCATCGGCGGGTCCGTCCGTACGGGGCACAGATACGCAGTATTTT. Translated: CASSSSPSAGPSVRGTDTQYF.

The gene calls are TRBV5-1 and TRBJ2-1; TRBD1 matches 10 bases. V was pared by 2 bases and J by 5 bases, with 10 bases of the junction left unmatched. The CDR3 is made up of 17 amino acids. Germline-derived CDR1 and CDR2 are SGHRS and YFSETQ. The CDR3 is CASSLTGTGDSNNEQFF. For the CDR3, the DNA is TGCGCCAGCAGCTTAACCGGGACAGGGGACAGCAACAATGAGCAGTTCTTC.

This rearrangement joins TRBV5-4 to TRBJ1-3; 9 bases map to TRBD1. J gave up 4 bases and V 4 bases, and 6 bases lay outside the gene matches. The CDR3 sequence is 15 residues long. CDR1 and CDR2 from the germline V gene are SGHNT and YYREEE (reference sequence). In nucleotides, the CDR3 is TGTGCCAGCAGCAAGCGGACAGGGGTAGGAAACACCATATATTTT. Translation: CASSKRTGVGNTIYF.

The chain links TRBV10-3 to TRBJ1-5, with 9 bases matching TRBD1. This CDR3 is 15 amino acids long. Germline CDR1 reads ENHRY; CDR2 reads SYGVKD. The V gene end was trimmed by 3 bases and the J gene end by 6 bases; junction bases not matched to a gene: 6. CDR3 nucleotides: TGTGCCATCAGTGACGGGACAGGGAGTGGTCAGCCCCAGCATTTT. Protein: CAISDGTGSGQPQHF.

The V and J genes are TRBV6-6 and TRBJ1-5, with D hard to call. CDR3 length: 15 amino acids. Germline V gene data show CDR1 as MNHNY and CDR2 as SVGAGI (reference sequence). Deletions cut 2 bases from V and 1 base from J, with 9 bases between. The CDR3 sequence is CASSYGHPSNQPQHF. The CDR3 DNA reads as TGTGCCAGCAGTTACGGGCACCCAAGCAATCAGCCCCAGCATTTT.

The CDR3 here is CASSEVGKETQYF. The CDR3 DNA follows: TGTGCCAGCAGTGAGGTCGGTAAAGAGACCCAGTACTTC. The genes are TRBV25-1 and TRBJ2-5; D unclear. The CDR3 runs to 13 residues. V gave up 3 bases and J gave up 3 bases, with 8 bases separating them. Germline lookup yields CDR1 MGHDK and CDR2 SYGVNS.